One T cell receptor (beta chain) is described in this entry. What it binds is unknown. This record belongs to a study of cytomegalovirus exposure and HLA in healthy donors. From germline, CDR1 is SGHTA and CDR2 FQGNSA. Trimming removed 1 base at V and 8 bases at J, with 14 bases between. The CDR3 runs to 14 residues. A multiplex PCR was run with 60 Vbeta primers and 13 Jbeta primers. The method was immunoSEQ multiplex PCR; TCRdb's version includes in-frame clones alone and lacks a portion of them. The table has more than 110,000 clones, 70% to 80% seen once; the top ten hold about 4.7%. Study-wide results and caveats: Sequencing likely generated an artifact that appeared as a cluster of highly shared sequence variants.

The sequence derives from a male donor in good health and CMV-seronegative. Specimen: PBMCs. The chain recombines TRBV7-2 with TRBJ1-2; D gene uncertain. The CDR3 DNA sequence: TGTGCCAGCAGCTTAGATTTCTACCCGGGAGGCTACACCTTC. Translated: CASSLDFYPGGYTF.